The 12 T cell receptor beta chains below come from one sample, sequenced in a study of blood T cells in healthy people across ages. The authors ran a second PCR of about 7 to 12 cycles using a sample-barcoded 5' primer and a J-beta primer mix. MiXCR was run by TCRdb on the 5' RACE reads, yielding one entry per CDR3 protein. In the table there are 1 million or so distinct CDR3 sequences, around 27% of which are singletons. Another study also made use of these data, one on T cells of mothers and their children.

Sequences were obtained from blood. These TCRs come from a girl aged 2 to 10 in good health.

V is TRBV5-1 and J is TRBJ2-2; D is perhaps TRBD1 (6 bases). The V gene lost 4 bases and the J gene lost 5 bases, with 15 bases spanning the gap. CDR3 length: 15 amino acids. In germline, CDR1 is SGHRS, CDR2 YFSETQ. The DNA for the CDR3 is TGCGCCAGCAGCCTCGATCCTACAGGGACCGGGGAGCTGTTTTTT. As protein: CASSLDPTGTGELFF.

This clonotype has only a few counts. J is TRBJ1-2 and V is TRBV12-3 or TRBV12-4, with 7 bases fitting TRBD1. The CDR3 extends over 12 amino acids. The J segment lost 7 bases and the V segment lost 6 bases, leaving 5 bases of the junction unmatched. CDR3 in amino acids: CASSPGQAGYTF. CDR3 DNA: TGTGCCAGCAGCCCTGGACAGGCTGGCTACACCTTC.

The rearrangement joins TRBV9 to TRBJ2-1, with a possible D match to TRBD1 (6 bases). The J call is in doubt because the DNA end fits TRBJ2-7 better. The germline gives CDR1 SGDLS, CDR2 YYNGEE. This CDR3 is built from 14 residues. The DNA for the CDR3 is TGTGCCAGCAGCCCCACAGGGAATACCTACGAGCAGTACTTC. It yields the protein CASSPTGNTYEQYF.

The sample holds many counts of this clonotype. The J gene is TRBJ2-3, the V gene TRBV7-2; 14 nucleotides align to TRBD2. Per the germline V gene, CDR1 is SGHTA and CDR2 is FQGNSA. The CDR3 is 16 amino acids. With 6 bases clipped from V and 1 base from J, the junction kept 3 bases outside the gene matches. As DNA, the CDR3 is TGTGCCAGCAGTTCGGGACTAGCGGGGGGCACAGATACGCAGTATTTT. This gives the protein CASSSGLAGGTDTQYF.

This clonotype was detected only a few times. V is TRBV3-1 and J is TRBJ2-5; 10 positions agree with TRBD2. The CDR3 consists of 19 residues. V shed 2 bases and J 4 bases; nucleotides not matched to a gene: 16. Germline lookup yields CDR1 LGHDT and CDR2 YNNKEL (reference sequence). In DNA form, the CDR3 reads TGTGCCAGCAGCCAAAGAGTACGGCTAGCGGGAGTAATCGGAGAGACCCAGTACTTC. This encodes CASSQRVRLAGVIGETQYF.

In its sample, this clonotype was seen a few times. The chain carries TRBV11-2 and TRBJ1-2; D possibly corresponds to TRBD1 (5 bases). CDR1 and CDR2 from the germline V gene are SGHAT and FQNNGV. V gave up 0 bases and J gave up 4 bases, with 15 bases separating them. CDR3 length: 16 amino acids. The CDR3 region has the DNA TGTGCCAGCAGCTTAGAATGGTCTACGGGGGTCTATGGCTACACCTTC. Its translation is CASSLEWSTGVYGYTF.

This clonotype was seen a handful of times. J is TRBJ2-3 and V is TRBV28, with D perhaps TRBD2 (6 bases). Trimming stripped 2 bases from V and 2 bases from J, with 8 bases between. CDR3 length equals 14 residues. In germline, CDR1 is MDHEN, CDR2 SYDVKM. The CDR3 sequence: CASSLPGDTDTQYF. DNA of the CDR3: TGTGCCAGCAGTTTACCGGGAGACACAGATACGCAGTATTTT.

This clonotype was seen a handful of times. The chain combines TRBV20-1 with TRBJ2-7, with TRBD2 as a possible D gene (6 bases). Per germline, CDR1 DFQATT and CDR2 SNEGSKA (reference sequence). CDR3 length equals 12 residues. V was cut by 7 bases and J by 3 bases, with 13 bases left in between. CDR3 amino acids: CSGSGDNYEQYF. CDR3 nucleotides: TGCAGTGGTAGCGGAGACAACTACGAGCAGTACTTC.

V usage is TRBV12-3 or TRBV12-4 and J usage is TRBJ2-5; D is perhaps TRBD1 (6 bases). The CDR3 runs 13 residues. Deletions cut 5 bases from V and 7 bases from J, with 14 bases between. CDR3 coding DNA: TGTGCCAGCAGTGAAAGACAAGGGGGGACCCAGTACTTC. Protein: CASSERQGGTQYF.

This sequence joins TRBV4-2 and TRBJ2-5; D perhaps matches TRBD2 (6 bases). Judging by the DNA end, TRBJ2-1 fits better; the J call may be wrong. CDR3 length: 13 amino acids. From germline, CDR1 is LGHNA and CDR2 YNFKEQ. This chain's CDR3 is CASSQDLRGEQFF. CDR3 DNA: TGTGCCAGCAGCCAAGATCTGCGGGGTGAGCAGTTCTTC.

V gene TRBV20-1 combines with J gene TRBJ2-7; D may be TRBD1 (6 bases). The CDR3 extends over 14 amino acids. Between the trimmed V and J ends, which lost 5 bases and 2 bases, there was a span of 16 bases. Germline values: CDR1 DFQATT, CDR2 SNEGSKA (reference sequence). DNA of the CDR3: TGCAGTGCTGGTTACCTACAGGGCACCTACGAGCAGTACTTC. Translated: CSAGYLQGTYEQYF.

This clonotype was seen only a few times. The chain is built from TRBV5-1 and TRBJ2-7; D is possibly TRBD1 (5 bases). Between the trimmed V and J ends, which lost 4 bases and 7 bases, there was a span of 21 bases. CDR1 is SGHRS and CDR2 is YFSETQ in the germline V gene. The CDR3 length is 15 residues. As DNA, the CDR3 is TGCGCCAGCAGCCCCCTGGAAGGGCAGGGTTGGGAGCAGTACTTC. Protein product: CASSPLEGQGWEQYF.